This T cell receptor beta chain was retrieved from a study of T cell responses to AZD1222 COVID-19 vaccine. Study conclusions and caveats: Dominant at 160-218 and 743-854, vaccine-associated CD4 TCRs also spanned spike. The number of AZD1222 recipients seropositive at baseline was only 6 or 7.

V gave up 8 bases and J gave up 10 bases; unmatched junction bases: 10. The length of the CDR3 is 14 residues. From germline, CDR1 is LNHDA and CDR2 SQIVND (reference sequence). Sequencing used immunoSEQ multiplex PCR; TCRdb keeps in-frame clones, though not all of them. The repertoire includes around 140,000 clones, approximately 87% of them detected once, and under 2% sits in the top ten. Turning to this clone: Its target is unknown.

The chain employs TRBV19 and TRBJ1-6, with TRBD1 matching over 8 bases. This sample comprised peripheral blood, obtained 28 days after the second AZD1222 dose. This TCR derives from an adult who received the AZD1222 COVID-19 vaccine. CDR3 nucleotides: TGTGCCAGTCAGCCCGACAGGGGACGCTCACCCCTCCACTTT. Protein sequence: CASQPDRGRSPLHF.